This T cell receptor beta chain was obtained from a study of shared clonotypes between healthy human individuals (dated by TCRdb to 2018 to 2021). Regarding the study in general: A couple of women and a few men aged 18 to 49 years were included in the cohort. Per donor, three plates each were used for CD4 naive and CD4 memory, two for CD8 naive, and one for CD8 memory. The study deeply sequenced blood TCR repertoires of 5 or 6 healthy adults to estimate repertoire size and the extent of clonotype sharing between individuals. To increase sequencing depth and limit assay-specific biases, TCR repertoire library preparation and sequencing were carried out by different laboratories using diverse techniques. Each donor's leukapheresis produced roughly between roughly 0.9 and 9 billion PBMCs. Overall results and qualifications from the work: Pairwise subsampling indicated that sequencing depth was expected to affect the degree of clonotype sharing among donors. Larger estimated clonotype richness was generally found for naive subsets than for memory subsets. Sharing across four donors was observed for around 5% of naive CD4, under 4% of naive CD8, 2% to 2.5% of memory CD4, and roughly 0.4% of memory CD8 clonotypes. Sampling was restricted to blood, and TCR repertoires in tissues likely differ from the TCR repertoires found in blood. Rarefaction of sorted-subset datasets indicated incomplete sequencing despite the large sequencing depth. Because the study included only a small number of donors, the genetic and exposure-history diversity represented was limited. Compared with non-shared clonotypes, clonotypes shared by all four sorted-subset donors had higher generation probabilities.

Donors were healthy HIV-negative adults with no recently reported acute infections or vaccinations. Every donor was a Caucasian adult residing in Nashville, Tennessee, USA. CD4+ T cells were enriched through magnetic negative selection, after which naive cells were positively selected on CD45RA and the remaining negative fraction served as the memory subset. Blood was collected by leukapheresis, and PBMCs were isolated by Ficoll-Histopaque density gradient centrifugation and then cryopreserved in liquid nitrogen vapor phase. Analytical flow cytometry was used to check the purity and quantity of every magnetically sorted T cell population. Each sorted fraction had its genomic DNA isolated and then quantified by UV absorbance on a Nanodrop 2000c. Notes on this clone: Its antigen target is currently unknown. Base qualities were left out, and no much larger clone turns up one base away.

Trimmed from V: 4 bases; trimmed from J: 0 bases; junction bases lacking a gene match: 4. The CDR3 runs 16 residues from the cysteine to the phenylalanine. The kept DNA is CDR3 alone, 48 bases in frame from the first base. The CDR1 and CDR2 encoded by the germline V gene are SGHDT and YYEEEE. TCR CDR3 regions were amplified from genomic DNA by multiplex PCR using the deep immunoSEQ assay. For each cell subset, the extracted genomic DNA was distributed evenly across all wells of several immunoSEQ 96-well plates, and each plate served as one replicate. For sorted subsets, 200 to 250 ng of genomic DNA, equivalent to 25,000 to 35,000 T cell genomes, went into each replicate PCR. Purified libraries were measured with a Qubit 3.0 fluorometer, size-checked on a Bioanalyzer 2100, and measured again with the KAPA Library Quantification kit. Every immunoSEQ 96-well plate was sequenced on a separate single-read 150-cycle Illumina NextSeq 550 flow cell. The published analysis was carried out like this. Because the immunoSEQ output held only junctional sequences and lacked quality scores, the filtering could not match the filtering applied to full-length reads. Sequences were annotated with PyIR, a Python wrapper for IgBLAST v1.9, and V/J genes and CDR3 were assigned using IMGT germline references. Reads were filtered out if the reads had weak V/J assignments (E-value above 1e-6), no CDR3, stop codons, out-of-frame junctions, or ambiguous translated residues. V3J clonotypes were defined by identical inferred V gene, J gene, and CDR3 amino acid sequence. To compute the percentage overlap between repertoires, the number of shared unique clonotypes was divided by the size of the smaller repertoire. Repertoire richness was assessed with RTK rarefaction, the Chao1 estimator, and Recon v2.1 estimates of unobserved clonotypes. Generation probabilities were computed with OLGA for all TCRbeta clonotypes obtained by the gDNA method from a few donors. Sourced from immuneACCESS, this table was stored by TCRdb with only in-frame sequences that have V and J called. A share of the clones is absent; for the studies checked, an unresolved V gene accounts for under half, and the remainder has no known explanation. Clone size and the V and J calls come from that table; the DNA yielded D and trimming. Here the sample has over a million clones; 75% to 85% occur a single time. The ten top clones hold roughly 0.55% of the sample.

This receptor was obtained from a man between 18 and 29 years old in good health. Some clones in this sample may be carry-over from other donors' samples. The sequencing input was memory CD4+ T cells from PBMCs. The cell subset or site label for this specimen denotes: CD45RA-negative fraction. This receptor chain uses TRBV5-6 and TRBJ2-3, and 11 junctional nucleotides match TRBD1. Read as DNA, the sequence is TGTGCCAGCAGCCCAAGGACAGGGGGCAGCACAGATACGCAGTATTTT. Translated, this gives CASSPRTGGSTDTQYF.